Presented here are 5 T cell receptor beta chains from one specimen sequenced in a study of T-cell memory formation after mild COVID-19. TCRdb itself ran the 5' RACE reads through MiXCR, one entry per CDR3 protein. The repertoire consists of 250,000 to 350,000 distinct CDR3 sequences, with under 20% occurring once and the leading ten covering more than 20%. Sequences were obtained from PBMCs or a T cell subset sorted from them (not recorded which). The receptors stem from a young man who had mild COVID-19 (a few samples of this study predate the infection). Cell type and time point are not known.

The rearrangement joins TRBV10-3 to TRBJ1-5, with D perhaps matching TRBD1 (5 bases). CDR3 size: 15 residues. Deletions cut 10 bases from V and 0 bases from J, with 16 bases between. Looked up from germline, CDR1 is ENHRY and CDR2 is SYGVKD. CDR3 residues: CATTQESYSNQPQHF. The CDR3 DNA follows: TGTGCCACCACACAGGAGTCCTATAGCAATCAGCCCCAGCATTTT.

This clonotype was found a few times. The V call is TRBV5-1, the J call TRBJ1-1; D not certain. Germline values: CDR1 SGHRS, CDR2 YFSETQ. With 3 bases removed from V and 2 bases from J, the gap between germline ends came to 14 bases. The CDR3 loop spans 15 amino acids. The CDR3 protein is CASSSRGPHNTEAFF. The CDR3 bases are TGCGCCAGCAGCTCCAGAGGGCCCCATAACACTGAAGCTTTCTTT.

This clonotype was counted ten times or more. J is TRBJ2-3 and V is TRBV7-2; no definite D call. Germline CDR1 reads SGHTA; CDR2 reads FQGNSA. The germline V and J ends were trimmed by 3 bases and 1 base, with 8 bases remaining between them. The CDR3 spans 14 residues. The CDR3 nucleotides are TGTGCCAGCAGCTTTTACAGCGGCACAGATACGCAGTATTTT. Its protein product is CASSFYSGTDTQYF.

The CDR3, as DNA: TGTGCCAGCAGAGGACCGGGGTCGGATTCACCCCTCCACTTT. It translates to CASRGPGSDSPLHF. The genes are TRBV25-1 and TRBJ1-6, with D uncertain. The CDR3 extends over 14 amino acids. CDR1 is MGHDK, CDR2 SYGVNS, per germline. Trimming took off 6 bases at V and 8 bases at J, with 14 bases between the two ends.

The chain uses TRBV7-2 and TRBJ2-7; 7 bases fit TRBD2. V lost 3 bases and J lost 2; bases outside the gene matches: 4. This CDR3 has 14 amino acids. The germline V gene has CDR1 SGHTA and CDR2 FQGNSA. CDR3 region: CASSFQRGPYEQYF. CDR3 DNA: TGTGCCAGCAGCTTTCAGCGGGGTCCCTACGAGCAGTACTTC. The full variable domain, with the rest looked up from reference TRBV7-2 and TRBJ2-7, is GAGVSQSPSNKVTEKGKDVELRCDPISGHTALYWYRQSLGQGLEFLIYFQGNSAPDKSGLPSDRFSAERTGGSVSTLTIQRTQQEDSAVYLCASSFQRGPYEQYFGPGTRLTVT.